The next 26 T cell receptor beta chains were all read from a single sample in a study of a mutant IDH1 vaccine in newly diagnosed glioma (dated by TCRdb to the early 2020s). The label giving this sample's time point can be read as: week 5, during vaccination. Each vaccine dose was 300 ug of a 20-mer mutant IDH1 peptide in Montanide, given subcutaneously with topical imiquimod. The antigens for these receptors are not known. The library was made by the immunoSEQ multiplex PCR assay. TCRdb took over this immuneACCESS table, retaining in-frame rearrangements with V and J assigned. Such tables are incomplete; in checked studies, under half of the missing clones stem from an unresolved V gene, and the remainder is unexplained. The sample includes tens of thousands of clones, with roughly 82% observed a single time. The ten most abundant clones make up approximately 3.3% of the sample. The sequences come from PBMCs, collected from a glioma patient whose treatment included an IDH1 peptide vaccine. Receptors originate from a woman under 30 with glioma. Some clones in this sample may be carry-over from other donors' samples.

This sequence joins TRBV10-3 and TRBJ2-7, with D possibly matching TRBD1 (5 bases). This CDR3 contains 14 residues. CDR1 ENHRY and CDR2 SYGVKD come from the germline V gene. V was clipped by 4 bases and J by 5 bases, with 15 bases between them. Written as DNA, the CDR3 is TGTGCCATCAGTGGCAGGGCAGGGCTCAACGAGCAGTACTTC. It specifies CAISGRAGLNEQYF.

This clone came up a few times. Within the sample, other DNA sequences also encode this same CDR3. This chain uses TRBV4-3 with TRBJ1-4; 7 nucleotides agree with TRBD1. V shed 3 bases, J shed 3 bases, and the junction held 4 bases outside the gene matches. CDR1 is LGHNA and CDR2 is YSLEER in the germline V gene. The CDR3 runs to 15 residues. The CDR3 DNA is TGCGCCAGCAGCCACGGTACAGGGGCTAATGAAAAACTGTTTTTT. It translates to CASSHGTGANEKLFF.

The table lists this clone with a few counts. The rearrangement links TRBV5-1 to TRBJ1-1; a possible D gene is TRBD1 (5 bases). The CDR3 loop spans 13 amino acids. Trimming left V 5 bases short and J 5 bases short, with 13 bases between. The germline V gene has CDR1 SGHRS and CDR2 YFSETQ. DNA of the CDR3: TGCGCCAGCAGTACATTTGGGGGGACTGAAGCTTTCTTT. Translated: CASSTFGGTEAFF.

The DNA of the CDR3 is TGTGCCACCAGCAGAGATAGGACCGCCTACGAGCAGTACTTC. Protein sequence: CATSRDRTAYEQYF. The chain recombines TRBV15 with TRBJ2-7; D gene uncertain. The V and J ends lost 0 bases and 2 bases respectively, with 8 bases between them. Germline V gene lookup returns CDR1 LNHNV and CDR2 YYDKDF (reference sequence). The CDR3 length is 14 residues.

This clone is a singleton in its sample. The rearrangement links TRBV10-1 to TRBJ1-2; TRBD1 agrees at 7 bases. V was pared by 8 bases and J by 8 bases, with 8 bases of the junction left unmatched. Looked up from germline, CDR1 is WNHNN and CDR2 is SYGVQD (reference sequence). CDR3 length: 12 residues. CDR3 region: CASPPGGQGYTF. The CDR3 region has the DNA TGCGCCAGCCCCCCAGGGGGACAGGGCTACACCTTC.

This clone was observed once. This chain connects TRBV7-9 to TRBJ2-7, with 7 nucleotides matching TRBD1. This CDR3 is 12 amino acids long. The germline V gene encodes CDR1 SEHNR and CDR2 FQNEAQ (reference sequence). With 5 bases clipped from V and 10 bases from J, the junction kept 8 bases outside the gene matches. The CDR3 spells CASSGTAFDQYF. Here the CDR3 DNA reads TGTGCCAGCAGCGGGACAGCCTTCGACCAGTACTTC. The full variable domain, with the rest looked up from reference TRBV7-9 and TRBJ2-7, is DTGVSQNPRHKITKRGQNVTFRCDPISEHNRLYWYRQTLGQGPEFLTYFQNEAQLEKSRLLSDRFSAERPKGSFSTLEIQRTEQGDSAMYLCASSGTAFDQYFGPGTRLTVT.

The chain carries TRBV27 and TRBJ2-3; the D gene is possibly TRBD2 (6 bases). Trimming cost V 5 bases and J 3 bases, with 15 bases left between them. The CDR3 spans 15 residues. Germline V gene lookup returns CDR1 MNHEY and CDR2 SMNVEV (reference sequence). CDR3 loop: CASSPLGGTTDTQYF. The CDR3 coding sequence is TGTGCCAGCAGTCCTCTTGGCGGGACGACAGATACGCAGTATTTT.

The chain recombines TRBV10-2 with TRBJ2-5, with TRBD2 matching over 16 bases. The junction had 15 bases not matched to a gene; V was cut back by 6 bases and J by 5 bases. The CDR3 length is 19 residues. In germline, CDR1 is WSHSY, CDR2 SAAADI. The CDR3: CASSTAGTSGGALGETQYF. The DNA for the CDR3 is TGCGCCAGCAGCACGGCCGGGACTAGCGGGGGGGCGCTGGGTGAGACCCAGTACTTC.

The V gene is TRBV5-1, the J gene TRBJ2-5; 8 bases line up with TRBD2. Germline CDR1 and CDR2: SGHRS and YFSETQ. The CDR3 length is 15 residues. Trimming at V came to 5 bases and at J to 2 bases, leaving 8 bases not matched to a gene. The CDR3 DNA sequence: TGCGCCAGCAGTTCCCGGGGGGGGCGACAAGAGACCCAGTACTTC. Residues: CASSSRGGRQETQYF.

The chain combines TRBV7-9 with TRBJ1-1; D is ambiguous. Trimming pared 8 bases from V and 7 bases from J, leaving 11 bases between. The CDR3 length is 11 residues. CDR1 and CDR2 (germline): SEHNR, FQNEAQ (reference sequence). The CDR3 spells CASEKGHEAFF. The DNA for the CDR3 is TGTGCCAGCGAGAAAGGGCATGAAGCTTTCTTT. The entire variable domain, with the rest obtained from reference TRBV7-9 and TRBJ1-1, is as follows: DTGVSQNPRHKITKRGQNVTFRCDPISEHNRLYWYRQTLGQGPEFLTYFQNEAQLEKSRLLSDRFSAERPKGSFSTLEIQRTEQGDSAMYLCASEKGHEAFFGQGTRLTVV.

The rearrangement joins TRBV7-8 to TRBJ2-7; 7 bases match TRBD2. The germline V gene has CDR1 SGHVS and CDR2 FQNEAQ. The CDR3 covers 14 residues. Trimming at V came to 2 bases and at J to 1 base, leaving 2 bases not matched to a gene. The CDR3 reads CASSLSGKSYEQYF. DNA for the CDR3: TGTGCCAGCAGCTTAAGCGGGAAGTCCTACGAGCAGTACTTC.

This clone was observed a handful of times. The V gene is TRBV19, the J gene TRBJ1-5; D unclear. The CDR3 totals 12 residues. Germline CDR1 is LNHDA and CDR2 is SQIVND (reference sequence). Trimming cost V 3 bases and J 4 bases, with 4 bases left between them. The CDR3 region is CASSIPNQPQHF. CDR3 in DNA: TGTGCCAGTAGTATCCCGAATCAGCCCCAGCATTTT.

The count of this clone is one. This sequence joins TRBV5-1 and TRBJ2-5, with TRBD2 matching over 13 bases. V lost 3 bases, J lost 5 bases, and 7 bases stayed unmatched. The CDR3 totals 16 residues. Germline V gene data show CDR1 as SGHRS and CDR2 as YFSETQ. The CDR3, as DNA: TGCGCCAGCAGCTCTGGACTAGCGGGGGCCAGGGAGACCCAGTACTTC. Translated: CASSSGLAGARETQYF.

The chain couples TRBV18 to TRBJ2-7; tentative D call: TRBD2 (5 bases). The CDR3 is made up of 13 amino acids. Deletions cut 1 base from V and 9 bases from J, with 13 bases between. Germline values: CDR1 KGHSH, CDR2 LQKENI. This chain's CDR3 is CASSPLEAEMQYF. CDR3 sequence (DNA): TGTGCCAGCTCACCACTGGAGGCCGAAATGCAGTACTTC.

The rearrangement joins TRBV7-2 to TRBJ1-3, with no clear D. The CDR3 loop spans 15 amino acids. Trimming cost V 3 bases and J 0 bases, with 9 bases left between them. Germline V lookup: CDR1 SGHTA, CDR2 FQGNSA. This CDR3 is CASSFGRSSGNTIYF. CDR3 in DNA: TGTGCCAGCAGCTTTGGACGGAGCTCTGGAAACACCATATATTTT.

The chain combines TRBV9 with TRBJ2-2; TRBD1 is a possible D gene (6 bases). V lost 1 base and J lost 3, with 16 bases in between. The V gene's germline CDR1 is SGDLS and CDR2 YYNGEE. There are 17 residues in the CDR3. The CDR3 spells CASSVSPSRGYTGELFF. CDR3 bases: TGTGCCAGCAGCGTATCTCCCTCCAGGGGATACACCGGGGAGCTGTTTTTT. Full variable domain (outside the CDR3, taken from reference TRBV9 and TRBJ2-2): DSGVTQTPKHLITATGQRVTLRCSPRSGDLSVYWYQQSLDQGLQFLIQYYNGEERAKGNILERFSAQQFPDLHSELNLSSLELGDSALYFCASSVSPSRGYTGELFFGEGSRLTVL.

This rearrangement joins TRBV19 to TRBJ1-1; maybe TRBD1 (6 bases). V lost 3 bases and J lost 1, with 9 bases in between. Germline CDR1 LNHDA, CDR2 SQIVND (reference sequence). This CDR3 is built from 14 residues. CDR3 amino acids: CASSMPGANTEAFF. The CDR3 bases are TGTGCCAGTAGTATGCCAGGGGCGAACACTGAAGCTTTCTTT.

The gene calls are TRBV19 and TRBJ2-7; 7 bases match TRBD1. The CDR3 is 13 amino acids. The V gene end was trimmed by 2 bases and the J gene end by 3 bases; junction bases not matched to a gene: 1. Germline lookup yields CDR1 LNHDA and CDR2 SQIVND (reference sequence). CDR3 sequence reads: CASSINRGYEQYF. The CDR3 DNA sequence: TGTGCCAGTAGTATAAACAGGGGCTACGAGCAGTACTTC.

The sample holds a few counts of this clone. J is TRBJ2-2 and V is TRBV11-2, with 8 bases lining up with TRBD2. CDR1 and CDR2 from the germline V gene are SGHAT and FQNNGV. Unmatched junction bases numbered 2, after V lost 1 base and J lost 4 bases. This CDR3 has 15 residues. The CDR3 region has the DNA TGTGCCAGCAGCTTAGGCGGGAGGATCACCGGGGAGCTGTTTTTT. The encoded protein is CASSLGGRITGELFF.

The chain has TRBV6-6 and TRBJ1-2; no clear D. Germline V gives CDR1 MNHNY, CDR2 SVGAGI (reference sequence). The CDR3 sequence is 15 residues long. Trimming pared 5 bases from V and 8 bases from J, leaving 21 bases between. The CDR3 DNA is TGTGCCAGCAGTCAACGGGCAGCCGAGCCCTGGGGCTACACCTTC. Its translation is CASSQRAAEPWGYTF.

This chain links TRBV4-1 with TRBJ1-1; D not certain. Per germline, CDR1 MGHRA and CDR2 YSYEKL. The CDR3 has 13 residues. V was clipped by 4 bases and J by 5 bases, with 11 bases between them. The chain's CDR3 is CASSLTVRTEAFF. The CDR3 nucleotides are TGCGCCAGCAGCCTGACGGTGAGAACTGAAGCTTTCTTT.

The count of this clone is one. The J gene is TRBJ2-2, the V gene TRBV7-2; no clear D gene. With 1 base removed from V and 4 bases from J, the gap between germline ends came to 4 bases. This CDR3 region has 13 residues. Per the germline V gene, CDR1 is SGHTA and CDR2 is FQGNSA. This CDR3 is CASSLVPTGELFF. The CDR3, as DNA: TGTGCCAGCAGCTTAGTCCCCACCGGGGAGCTGTTTTTT.

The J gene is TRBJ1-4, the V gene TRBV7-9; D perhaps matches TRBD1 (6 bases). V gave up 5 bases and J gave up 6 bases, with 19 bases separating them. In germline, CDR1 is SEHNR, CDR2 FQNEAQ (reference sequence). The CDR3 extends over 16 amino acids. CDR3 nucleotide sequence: TGTGCCAGCAGCCCCCCGAGGGACATGGGCGATGAAAAACTGTTTTTT. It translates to CASSPPRDMGDEKLFF.

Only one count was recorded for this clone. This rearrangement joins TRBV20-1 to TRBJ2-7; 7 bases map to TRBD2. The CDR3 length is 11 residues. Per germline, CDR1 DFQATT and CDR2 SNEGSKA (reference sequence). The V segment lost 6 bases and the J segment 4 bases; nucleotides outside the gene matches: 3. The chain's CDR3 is CSAWRGYEQYF. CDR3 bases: TGCAGTGCCTGGCGGGGGTACGAGCAGTACTTC.

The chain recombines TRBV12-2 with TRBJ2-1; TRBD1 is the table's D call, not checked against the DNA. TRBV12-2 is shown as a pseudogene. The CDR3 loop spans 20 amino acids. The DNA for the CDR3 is TGTGCAAGTCGCTTAGCGGATCTCTCGACAGGGGGGATCTATTACAATGAGCAGTTCTTC. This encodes CASRLADLSTGGIYYNEQFF.

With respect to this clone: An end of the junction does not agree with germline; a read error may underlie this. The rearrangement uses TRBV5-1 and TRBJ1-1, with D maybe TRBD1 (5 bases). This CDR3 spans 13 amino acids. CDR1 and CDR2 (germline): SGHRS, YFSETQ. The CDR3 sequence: CASTSPGNAEAFF. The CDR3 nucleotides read TGCGCCAGCACCTCCCCAGGGAACGCTGAAGCTTTCTTT.